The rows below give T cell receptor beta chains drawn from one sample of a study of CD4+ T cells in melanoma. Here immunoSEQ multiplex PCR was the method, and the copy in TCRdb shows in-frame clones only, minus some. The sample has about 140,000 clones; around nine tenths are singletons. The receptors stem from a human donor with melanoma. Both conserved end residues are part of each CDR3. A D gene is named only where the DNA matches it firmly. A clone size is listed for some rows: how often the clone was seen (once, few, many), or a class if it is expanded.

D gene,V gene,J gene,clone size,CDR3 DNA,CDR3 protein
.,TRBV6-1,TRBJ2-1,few,TGTGCCAGCAGATTTTCCAGGGGCTCCTACAATGAGCAGTTCTTC,CASRFSRGSYNEQFF
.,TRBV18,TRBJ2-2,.,TGTGCCAGCTCACCACCCAACAGCGACACCGGGGAGCTGTTTTTT,CASSPPNSDTGELFF
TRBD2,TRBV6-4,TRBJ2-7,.,TGTGCCAGCCCCCTAGCGGACTACGAGCAGTACTTC,CASPLADYEQYF
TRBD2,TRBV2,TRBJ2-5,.,TGTGCCAGCAGTGGCGGACTAGCGGGGGCCAGGGGGACCCAGTACTTC,CASSGGLAGARGTQYF
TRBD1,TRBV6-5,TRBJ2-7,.,TGTGCCAGCAGTCCCACCGGGACAGGGTACGAGCAGTACTTC,CASSPTGTGYEQYF
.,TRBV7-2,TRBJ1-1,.,TGTGCCAGCAGCGTAGAAATGGCGTACACTGAAGCTTTCTTT,CASSVEMAYTEAFF
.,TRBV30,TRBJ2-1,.,TGTGCCTGGAGTATGGGGGGGCTCTACAATGAGCAGTTCTTC,CAWSMGGLYNEQFF
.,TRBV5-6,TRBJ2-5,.,TGTGCCAGCAGCCCTACCGGTGGTGGGGAGACCCAGTACTTC,CASSPTGGGETQYF
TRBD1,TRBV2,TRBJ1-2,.,TGTGCCAGCGTGGGACAGTTGTATGGCTACACCTTC,CASVGQLYGYTF
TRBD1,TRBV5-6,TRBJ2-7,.,TGTGCCAGCAGCTTCGGGACAGGGCCCACCTACGAGCAGTACTTC,CASSFGTGPTYEQYF
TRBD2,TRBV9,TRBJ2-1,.,TGTGCCAGCAGGCGGGGGGGCTTGGACAATGAGCAGTTCTTC,CASRRGGLDNEQFF
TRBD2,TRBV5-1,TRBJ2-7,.,TGCGCCAGCAGCTGGGGAGCGGGGGGGTCCTACGAGCAGTACTTC,CASSWGAGGSYEQYF
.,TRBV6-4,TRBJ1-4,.,TGTGCCAGCAGTTTACGGCCAGGAGGGGTAGAAAAACTGTTTTTT,CASSLRPGGVEKLFF
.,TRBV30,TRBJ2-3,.,TGTGCCTGGAGTGTTGTGGATACGCAGTATTTT,CAWSVVDTQYF
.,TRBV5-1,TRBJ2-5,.,TGCGCCAGCAGGGACGCAGTCCAAGAGACCCAGTACTTC,CASRDAVQETQYF
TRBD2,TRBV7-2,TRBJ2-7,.,TGTGCCAGCAGCAAGACTAGCGGGGAATACGAGCAGTACTTC,CASSKTSGEYEQYF
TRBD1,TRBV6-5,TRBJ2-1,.,TGTGCCAGCAGGGGACAGGGTACCGGTGAGCAGTTCTTC,CASRGQGTGEQFF
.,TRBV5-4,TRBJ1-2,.,TGTGCCAGCAGCTCCGGGATTAACTATGGCTACACCTTC,CASSSGINYGYTF
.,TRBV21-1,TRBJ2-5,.,TGTGCCAGCAGTGACCGACGGACGTGGGGGACCCAGTACTTC,CASSDRRTWGTQYF
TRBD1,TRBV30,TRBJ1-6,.,TGTGCCCTCTCCGGGACAGCGAATTCACCCCTCCACTTT,CALSGTANSPLHF
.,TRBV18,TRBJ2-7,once,TGTGCCAGCTCACCGCCAGGGGTGGGGCGCTACGAGCAGTACTTC,CASSPPGVGRYEQYF
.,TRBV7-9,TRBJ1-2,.,TGTGCCAGCAGCTCCCCGACTGTAGAATTTGGATATGGCTACACCTTC,CASSSPTVEFGYGYTF
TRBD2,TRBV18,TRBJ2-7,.,TGTGCCAGCTCACCTACCTCGGTTGGCGGGGGGAGCTCCTACGAGCAGTACTTC,CASSPTSVGGGSSYEQYF
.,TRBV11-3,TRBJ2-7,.,TGTTCCGAACCCGCTGCCACCTACGAGCAGTACTTC,CSEPAATYEQYF
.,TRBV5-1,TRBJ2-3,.,TGCGCCAGCAGCTACGCGGGGGCTAGCACAGATACGCAGTATTTT,CASSYAGASTDTQYF
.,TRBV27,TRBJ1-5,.,TGTGCCAGCAGTGACCTTGGCAGGGGTGGTCAGCCCCAGCATTTT,CASSDLGRGGQPQHF
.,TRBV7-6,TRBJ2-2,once,TGTGCCAGCAGCTCAAACAGGGCCGGGGAGCTGTTTTTT,CASSSNRAGELFF
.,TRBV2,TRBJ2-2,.,TGTGCCAGCAGTCCTCGGTCAGGGTTGGCCGGGGAGCTGTTTTTT,CASSPRSGLAGELFF
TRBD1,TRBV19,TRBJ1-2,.,TGTGCCACCATAGGACAGGGCAAAGACTATGGCTACACCTTC,CATIGQGKDYGYTF
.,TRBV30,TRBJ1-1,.,TGTGCCTGGAGTGTACAGGAGAACACTGAAGCTTTCTTT,CAWSVQENTEAFF
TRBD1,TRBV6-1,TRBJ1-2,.,TGTGCCAGCAGTGAAGCTGCGACAGGGGCCTATGGCTACACCTTC,CASSEAATGAYGYTF
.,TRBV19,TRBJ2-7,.,TGTGCCAGTAGTATGTTGAGCCGCGAGCAGTACTTC,CASSMLSREQYF
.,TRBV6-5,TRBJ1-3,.,TGTGCCAGCAGTTTTACCAGGGGCTCTGGAAACACCATATATTTT,CASSFTRGSGNTIYF
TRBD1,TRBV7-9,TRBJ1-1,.,TGTGCCAGCAGCTTAAACAGGGGGAACACTGAAGCTTTCTTT,CASSLNRGNTEAFF
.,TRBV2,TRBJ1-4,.,TGTGCCAGCAGTCCGGACAGCCTTAGGGAAAAACTGTTTTTT,CASSPDSLREKLFF
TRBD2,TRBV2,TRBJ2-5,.,TGTGCCAGCACCGGCGGGAGACAAGAGACCCAGTACTTC,CASTGGRQETQYF
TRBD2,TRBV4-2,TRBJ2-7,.,TGTGCCAGCAGCCTCCAGCGGGGGGGGACCTACGAGCAGTACTTC,CASSLQRGGTYEQYF
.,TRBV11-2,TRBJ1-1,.,TGTGCCAGCAGTTGGGTGGGACAGAACACTGAAGCTTTCTTT,CASSWVGQNTEAFF
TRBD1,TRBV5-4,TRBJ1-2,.,TGTGCCAGCAGCTTTGGGACAGGGATTAACTATGGCTACACCTTC,CASSFGTGINYGYTF
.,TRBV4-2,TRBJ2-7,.,TGTGCCAGCAGCCAGGACCCCGTGGGGGGGGCGTCTTACGAGCAGTACTTC,CASSQDPVGGASYEQYF
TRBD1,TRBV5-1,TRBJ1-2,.,TGCGCCAGCAGCTTGGGACAGGGAGACTATGGCTACACCTTC,CASSLGQGDYGYTF
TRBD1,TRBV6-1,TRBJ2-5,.,TGTGCCAGCAGTCCGGACAGGGTGGAAGAGACCCAGTACTTC,CASSPDRVEETQYF
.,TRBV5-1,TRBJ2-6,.,TGCGCCAGCAGCTTGGTTCGGGGCACTGGGGCCAACGTCCTGACTTTC,CASSLVRGTGANVLTF
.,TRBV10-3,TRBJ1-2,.,TGTGCCATCAGTGAGGGCGAAGGCTACACCTTC,CAISEGEGYTF
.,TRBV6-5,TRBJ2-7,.,TGTGCCAGCAGTCCAGACCACCCGGACAGCCTAGGTCAGTACTTC,CASSPDHPDSLGQYF
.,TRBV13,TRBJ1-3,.,TGTGCCAGCAGCGGAACGCGGATCACCGGAAACACCATATATTTT,CASSGTRITGNTIYF
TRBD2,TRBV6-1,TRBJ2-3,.,TGTGCCATCACACTAGCGGGCATTACAGATACGCAGTATTTT,CAITLAGITDTQYF
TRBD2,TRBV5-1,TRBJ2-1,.,TGCGCCAGCAGCTGGGGAGGACTAGCGGGGTCAGAGTACAATGAGCAGTTCTTC,CASSWGGLAGSEYNEQFF
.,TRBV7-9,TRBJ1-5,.,TGTGCCAGCAGCTTAGTCGGCAGGGCTGATCAGCCCCAGCATTTT,CASSLVGRADQPQHF
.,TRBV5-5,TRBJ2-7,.,TGTGCCAGCAGCTTACACAGGGTTGACTACGAGCAGTACTTC,CASSLHRVDYEQYF